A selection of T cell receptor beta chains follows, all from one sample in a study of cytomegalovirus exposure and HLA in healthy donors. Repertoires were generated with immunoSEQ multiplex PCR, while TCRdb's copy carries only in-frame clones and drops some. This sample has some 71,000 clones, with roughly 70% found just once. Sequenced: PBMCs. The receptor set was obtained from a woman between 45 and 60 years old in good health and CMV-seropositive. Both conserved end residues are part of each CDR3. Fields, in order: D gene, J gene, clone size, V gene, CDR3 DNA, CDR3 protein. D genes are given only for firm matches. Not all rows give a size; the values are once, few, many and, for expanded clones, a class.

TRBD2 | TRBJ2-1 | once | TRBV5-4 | TGTGCCAGCAGCTTGACTAGCGCGTCCAATGAGCAGTTCTTC | CASSLTSASNEQFF
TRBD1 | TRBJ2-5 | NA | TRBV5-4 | TGTGCCAGCAGCCCGGGACAGGGAAGGGAGACCCAGTACTTC | CASSPGQGRETQYF
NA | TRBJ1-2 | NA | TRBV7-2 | TGTGCCAGCAGCTACTCGTACCAGGTCTGGGGCTACACCTTC | CASSYSYQVWGYTF
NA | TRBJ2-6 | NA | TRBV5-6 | TGTGCCAGCAGCCGGGGGGCAGGGGTGGATGGGGCCAACGTCCTGACTTTC | CASSRGAGVDGANVLTF
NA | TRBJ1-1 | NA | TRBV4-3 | TGCGCCAGCAGCCAAGACAGGAACACTGAAGCTTTCTTT | CASSQDRNTEAFF
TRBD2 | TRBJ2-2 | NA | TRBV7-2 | TGTGCCAGCAGTTGGGGACTAGCGGGAACCGGGGAGCTGTTTTTT | CASSWGLAGTGELFF
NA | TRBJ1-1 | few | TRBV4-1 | TGCGCCAGCAGCCAAGTCGACAGCATGAACACTGAAGCTTTCTTT | CASSQVDSMNTEAFF
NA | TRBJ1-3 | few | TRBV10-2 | TGCGCCAGCAGTGAAGGGAGTGGAAACACCATATATTTT | CASSEGSGNTIYF
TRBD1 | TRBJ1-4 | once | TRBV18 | TGTGCCAGCTCTGGGCAGGGGGTCTCCTCCACTAATGAAAAACTGTTTTTT | CASSGQGVSSTNEKLFF
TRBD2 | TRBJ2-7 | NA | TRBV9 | TGTGCCAGCAGCGTAGACACCGCGGGGGGTGTCGAGCAGTACTTC | CASSVDTAGGVEQYF
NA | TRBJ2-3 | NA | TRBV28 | TGTGCCAGCAGCCTATCAATTGGGGCCGCCCCCACAGATACGCAGTATTTT | CASSLSIGAAPTDTQYF
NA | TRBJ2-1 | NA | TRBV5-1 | TGCGCCAGCAGCTTTGGTAGCGGCAATGAGCAGTTCTTC | CASSFGSGNEQFF
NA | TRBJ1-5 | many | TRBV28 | TGTGCCAGCAGTTTACTCCAATTCAGTCAGCCCCAGCATTTT | CASSLLQFSQPQHF
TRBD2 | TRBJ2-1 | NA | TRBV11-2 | TGTGCCAGCAGCTTAACTAGCGGGAGGGCCGGCAGCTACAATGAGCAGTTCTTC | CASSLTSGRAGSYNEQFF
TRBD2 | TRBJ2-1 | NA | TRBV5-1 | TGCGCCAGCAGCTGGACTAGCGGCTACAATGAGCAGTTCTTC | CASSWTSGYNEQFF
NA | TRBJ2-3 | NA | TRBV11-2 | TGTGCCAGCAGCGTACTGGCGGACTACACAGATACGCAGTATTTT | CASSVLADYTDTQYF
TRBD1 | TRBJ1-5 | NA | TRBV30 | TGTGCCTGGAGTATACAAGGGGGCAGTCAGCCCCAGCATTTT | CAWSIQGGSQPQHF
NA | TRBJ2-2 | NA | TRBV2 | TGTGCCAGCAGGGACATCAGCAACACCGGGGAGCTGTTTTTT | CASRDISNTGELFF
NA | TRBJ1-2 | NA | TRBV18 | TGTGCCAGCTCAGAAAGTTGGGAGAACTATGGCTACACCTTC | CASSESWENYGYTF
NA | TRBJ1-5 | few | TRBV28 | TGTGCCAGCAGAAACAGGGTAAGGAATCAGCCCCAGCATTTT | CASRNRVRNQPQHF
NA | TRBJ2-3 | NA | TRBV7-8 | TGTGCCAGCAGCCCGAGGGTCGCAGGGGGCACAGATACGCAGTATTTT | CASSPRVAGGTDTQYF
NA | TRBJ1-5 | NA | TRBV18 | TGTGCCAGCTCACAGGACCCTAGCTCAGGCAATCAGCCCCAGCATTTT | CASSQDPSSGNQPQHF
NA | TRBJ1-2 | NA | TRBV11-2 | TGTGCCAGCAGCTTAGTCCAGGTTGGACAATCAAACTATGGCTACACCTTC | CASSLVQVGQSNYGYTF
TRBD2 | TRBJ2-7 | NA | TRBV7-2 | TGTGCCAGCAGCCAGGGCCCTAGCGGGAGTCTCCACGAGCAGTACTTC | CASSQGPSGSLHEQYF
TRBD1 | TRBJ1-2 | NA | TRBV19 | TGTGCCAGTAGTATAACAGGGGGCATCGATGGCTACACCTTC | CASSITGGIDGYTF
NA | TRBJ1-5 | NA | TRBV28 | TGTGCCAGCAGTTCTCCTAGGGAGGGTAGGAGTCAGCCCCAGCATTTT | CASSSPREGRSQPQHF
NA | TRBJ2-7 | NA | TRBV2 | TGTGCCAGCAGTGAAACAGGGTACGAGCAGTACTTC | CASSETGYEQYF
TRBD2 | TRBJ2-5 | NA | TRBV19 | TGTGCCAGCGCCCCCTTGGCGGGGGGAAAAGAGACCCAGTACTTC | CASAPLAGGKETQYF
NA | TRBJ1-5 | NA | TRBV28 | TGTGCCAGCAGGCGACAGTTTAGCAATCAGCCCCAGCATTTT | CASRRQFSNQPQHF
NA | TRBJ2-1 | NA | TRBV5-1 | TGCGCCAGCAGAACCCAAACCACCACTAATGAGCAGTTCTTC | CASRTQTTTNEQFF
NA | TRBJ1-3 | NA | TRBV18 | TGTGCCAGCTCACCACCACTGACAGCCACTGGAAACACCATATATTTT | CASSPPLTATGNTIYF
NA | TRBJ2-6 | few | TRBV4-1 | TGCGCCAGCAGCCAAGATACCGGGATTGGGGCCAACGTCCTGACTTTC | CASSQDTGIGANVLTF
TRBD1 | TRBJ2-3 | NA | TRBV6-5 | TGTGCCAGCAAAGGGGGCACTTACTGCACAGATACGCAGTATTTT | CASKGGTYCTDTQYF
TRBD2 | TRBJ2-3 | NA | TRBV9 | TGTGCCAGCAGCGTAGGACTAGCCAGCACAGATACGCAGTATTTT | CASSVGLASTDTQYF
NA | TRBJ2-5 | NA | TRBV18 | TGTGCCAGCTCACCCCCCAAACAGGCCCTCCAAGAGACCCAGTACTTC | CASSPPKQALQETQYF
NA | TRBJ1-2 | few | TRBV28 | TGTGCCAGCAGCTCACAGGGTTATGGCTACACCTTC | CASSSQGYGYTF
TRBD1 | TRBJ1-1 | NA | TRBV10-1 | TGCGCCAGCAGGCCGGGACAGGGAATGGACACTGAAGCTTTCTTT | CASRPGQGMDTEAFF
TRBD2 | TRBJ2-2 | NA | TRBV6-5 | TGTGCCAGCAGTTGGGAGGGACGCTTGAACACCGGGGAGCTGTTTTTT | CASSWEGRLNTGELFF
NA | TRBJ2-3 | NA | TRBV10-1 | TGCGCCAGCAGTGATAGAACGGGGGCAGATACGCAGTATTTT | CASSDRTGADTQYF
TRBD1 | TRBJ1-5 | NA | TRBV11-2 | TGTGCCAGCAGCTTAGGTGGAAGGGGGCGGGATCAGCCCCAGCATTTT | CASSLGGRGRDQPQHF
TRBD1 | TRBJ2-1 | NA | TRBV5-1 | TGCGCCAGCAGCCCCGGGACAGGGGGAATCGATGAGCAGTTCTTC | CASSPGTGGIDEQFF
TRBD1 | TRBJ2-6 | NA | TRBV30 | TGTGCCTGTCCGTACAGGGGGCCCGGGGCCAACGTCCTGACTTTC | CACPYRGPGANVLTF
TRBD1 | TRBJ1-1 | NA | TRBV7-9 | TGTGCCAGCAGCCGGGGACAGGAGAACACTGAAGCTTTCTTT | CASSRGQENTEAFF
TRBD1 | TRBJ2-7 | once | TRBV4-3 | TGCGCCAGCAGCCACGTGGGACAGGGGGTTTACGAGCAGTACTTC | CASSHVGQGVYEQYF
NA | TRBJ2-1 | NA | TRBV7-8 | TGTGCCAGCAGCTTAGTACCGCTATCCCCTACCTACAATGAGCAGTTCTTC | CASSLVPLSPTYNEQFF
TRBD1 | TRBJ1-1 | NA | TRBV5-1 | TGCGCCAGCAGCCGCGGGGACAGGGGGCTCACTGAAGCTTTCTTT | CASSRGDRGLTEAFF
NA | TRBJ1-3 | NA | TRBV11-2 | TGTGCCAGCAGCTTAGTCCAGGGGTCTGGAAACACCATATATTTT | CASSLVQGSGNTIYF
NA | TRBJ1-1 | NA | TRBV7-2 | TGTGCCAGCAGCTTAGCGCTGGGGAGATCCGAAGCTTTCTTT | CASSLALGRSEAFF
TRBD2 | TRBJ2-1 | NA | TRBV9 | TGTGCCAGCAGCGTATCGCCGACTAGCGGGAGGGCCTCCGGTGAGCAGTTCTTC | CASSVSPTSGRASGEQFF
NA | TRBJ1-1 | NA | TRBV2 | TGTGCCAGCAACCTCCAGGTGGGCACTGAAGCTTTCTTT | CASNLQVGTEAFF
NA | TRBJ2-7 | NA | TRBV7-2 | TGTGCCAGCAGCCCCGGGGTAGACTACGAGCAGTACTTC | CASSPGVDYEQYF